The entry below gives a single TCR beta chain sequence along with its context. CDR3 length: 16 amino acids. Deletions cut 6 bases from V and 0 bases from J, with 18 bases between. Germline V gene data show CDR1 as MNHNS and CDR2 as SASEGT. This sample is drawn from a study of CD8 T cells in ankylosing spondylitis. TCRdb reprocessed the 5' RACE reads via MiXCR and lists one record per CDR3 protein. The sample includes some 350,000 distinct CDR3 sequences, approximately 14% of them seen just once. The rearrangement uses TRBV6-1 and TRBJ2-7, with D possibly matching TRBD2 (5 bases). The sequence derives from a male donor with ankylosing spondylitis or in good health (not recorded which). The sample taken for sequencing was blood, either unsorted or a sorted T cell fraction (not recorded which). The CDR3 DNA sequence: TGTGCCAGCAGCAAAAAAGAGATCGGGGTCTCCTACGAGCAGTACTTC. Translation: CASSKKEIGVSYEQYF.